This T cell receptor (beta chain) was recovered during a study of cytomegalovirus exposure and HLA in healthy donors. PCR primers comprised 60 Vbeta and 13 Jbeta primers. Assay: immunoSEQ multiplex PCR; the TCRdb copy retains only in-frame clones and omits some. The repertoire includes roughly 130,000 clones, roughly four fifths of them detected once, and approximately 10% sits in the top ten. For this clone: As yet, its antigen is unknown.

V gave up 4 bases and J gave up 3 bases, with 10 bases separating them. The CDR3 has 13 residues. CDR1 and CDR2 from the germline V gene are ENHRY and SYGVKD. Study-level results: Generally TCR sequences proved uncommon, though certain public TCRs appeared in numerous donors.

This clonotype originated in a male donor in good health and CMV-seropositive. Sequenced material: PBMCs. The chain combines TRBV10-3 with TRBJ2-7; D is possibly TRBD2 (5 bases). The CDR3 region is CAISGSGGYEQYF. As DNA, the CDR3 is TGTGCCATCAGTGGCTCAGGAGGCTACGAGCAGTACTTC.